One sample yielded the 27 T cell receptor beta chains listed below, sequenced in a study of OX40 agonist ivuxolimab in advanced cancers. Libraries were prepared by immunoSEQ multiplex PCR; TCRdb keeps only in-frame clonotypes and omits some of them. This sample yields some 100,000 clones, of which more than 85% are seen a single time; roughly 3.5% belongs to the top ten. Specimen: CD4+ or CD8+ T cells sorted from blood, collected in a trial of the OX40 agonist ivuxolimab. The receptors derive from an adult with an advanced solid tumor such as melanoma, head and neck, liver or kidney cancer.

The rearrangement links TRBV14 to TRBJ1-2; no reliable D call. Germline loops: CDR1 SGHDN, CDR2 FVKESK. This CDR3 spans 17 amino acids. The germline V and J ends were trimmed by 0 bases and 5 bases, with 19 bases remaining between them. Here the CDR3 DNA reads TGTGCCAGCAGCCAAGATTCCTCGACTTTCGGGTCTTATGGCTACACCTTC. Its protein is CASSQDSSTFGSYGYTF.

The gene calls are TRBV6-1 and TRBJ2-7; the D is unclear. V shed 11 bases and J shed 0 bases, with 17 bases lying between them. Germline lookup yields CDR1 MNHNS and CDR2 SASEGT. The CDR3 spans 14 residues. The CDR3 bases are TGTGCCGCGGCCAAGGGTCTAAGCTCCTACGAGCAGTACTTC. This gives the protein CAAAKGLSSYEQYF.

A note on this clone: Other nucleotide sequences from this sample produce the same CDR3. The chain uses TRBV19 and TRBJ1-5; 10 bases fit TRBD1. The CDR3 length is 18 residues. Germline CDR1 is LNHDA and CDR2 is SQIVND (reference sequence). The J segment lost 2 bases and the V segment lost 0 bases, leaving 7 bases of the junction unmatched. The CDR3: CASSIDGDRGIGNQPQHF. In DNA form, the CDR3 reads TGTGCCAGTAGTATAGATGGGGACAGGGGTATTGGCAATCAGCCCCAGCATTTT.

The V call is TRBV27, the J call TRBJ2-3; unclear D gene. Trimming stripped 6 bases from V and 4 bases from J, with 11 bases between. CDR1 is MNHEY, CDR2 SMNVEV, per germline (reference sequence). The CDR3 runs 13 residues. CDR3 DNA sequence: TGTGCCAGCAGCCTGGGGTGGCCAGATACGCAGTATTTT. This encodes CASSLGWPDTQYF.

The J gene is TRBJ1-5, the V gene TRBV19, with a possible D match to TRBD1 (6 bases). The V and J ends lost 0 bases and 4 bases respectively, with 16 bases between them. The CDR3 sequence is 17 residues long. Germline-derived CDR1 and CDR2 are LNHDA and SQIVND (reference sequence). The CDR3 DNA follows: TGTGCCAGTAGTATAGATTCTTGGGGGACACTAAATCAGCCCCAGCATTTT. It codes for CASSIDSWGTLNQPQHF.

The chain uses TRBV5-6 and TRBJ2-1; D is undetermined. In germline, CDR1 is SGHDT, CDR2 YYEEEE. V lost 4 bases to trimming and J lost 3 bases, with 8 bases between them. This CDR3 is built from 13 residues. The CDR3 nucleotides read TGTGCCAGCAGCCGGACGGTCTACAATGAGCAGTTCTTC. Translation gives CASSRTVYNEQFF.

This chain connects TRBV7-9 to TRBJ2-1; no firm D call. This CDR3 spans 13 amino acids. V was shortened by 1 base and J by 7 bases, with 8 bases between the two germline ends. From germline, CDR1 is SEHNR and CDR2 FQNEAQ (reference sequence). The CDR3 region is CASSLGLGNEQFF. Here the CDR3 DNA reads TGTGCCAGCAGCTTAGGCTTGGGGAATGAGCAGTTCTTC.

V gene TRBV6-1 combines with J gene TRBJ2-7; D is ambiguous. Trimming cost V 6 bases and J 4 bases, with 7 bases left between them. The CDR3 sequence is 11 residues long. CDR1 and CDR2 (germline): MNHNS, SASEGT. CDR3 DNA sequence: TGTGCCAGCAGCCCCTCTTACGAGCAGTACTTC. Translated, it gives CASSPSYEQYF.

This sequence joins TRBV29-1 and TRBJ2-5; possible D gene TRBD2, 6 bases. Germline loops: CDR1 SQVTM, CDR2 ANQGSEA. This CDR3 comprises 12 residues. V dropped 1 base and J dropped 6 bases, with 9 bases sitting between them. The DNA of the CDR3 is TGCAGCGTTGAAGGGGACTGGAAGACCCAGTACTTC. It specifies CSVEGDWKTQYF.

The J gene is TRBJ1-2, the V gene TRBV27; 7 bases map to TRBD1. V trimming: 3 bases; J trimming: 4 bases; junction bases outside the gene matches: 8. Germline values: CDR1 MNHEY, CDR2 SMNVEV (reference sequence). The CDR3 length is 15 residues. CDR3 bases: TGTGCCAGCAGTTTGACCAGACAGGGTTCCTATGGCTACACCTTC. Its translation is CASSLTRQGSYGYTF.

The CDR3 region has the DNA TGCGCCAGCAGCCAAGTCTGGGGGGGCTCTAGCACAGATACGCAGTATTTT. Its translation: CASSQVWGGSSTDTQYF. The chain links TRBV4-1 to TRBJ2-3; the D gene is possibly TRBD2 (7 bases). The CDR3 spans 17 residues. The V gene's germline CDR1 is MGHRA and CDR2 YSYEKL. Trimming took 1 base from V and 0 from J, leaving 14 bases between them.

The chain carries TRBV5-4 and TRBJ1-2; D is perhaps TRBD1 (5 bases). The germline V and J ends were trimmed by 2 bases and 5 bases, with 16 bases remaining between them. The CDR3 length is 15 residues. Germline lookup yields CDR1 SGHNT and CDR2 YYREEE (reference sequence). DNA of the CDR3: TGTGCCAGCAGCTTCCCCACGACAGTGGATTATGGCTACACCTTC. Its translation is CASSFPTTVDYGYTF.

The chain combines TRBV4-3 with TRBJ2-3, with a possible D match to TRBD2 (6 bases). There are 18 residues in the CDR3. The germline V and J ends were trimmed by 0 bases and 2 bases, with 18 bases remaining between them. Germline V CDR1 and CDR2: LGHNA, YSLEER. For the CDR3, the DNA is TGCGCCAGCAGCCAAGAGGCAGGGCGGGGAGGTCACACAGATACGCAGTATTTT. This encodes CASSQEAGRGGHTDTQYF.

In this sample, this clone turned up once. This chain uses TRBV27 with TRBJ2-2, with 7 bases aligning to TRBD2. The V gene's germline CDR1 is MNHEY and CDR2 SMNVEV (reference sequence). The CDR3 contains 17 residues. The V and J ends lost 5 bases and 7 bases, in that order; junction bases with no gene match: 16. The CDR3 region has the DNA TGTGCCAGCAGTCTCGCCCGGGGAGGGGAAAGGGGCGGGGAGCTGTTTTTT. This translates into CASSLARGGERGGELFF.

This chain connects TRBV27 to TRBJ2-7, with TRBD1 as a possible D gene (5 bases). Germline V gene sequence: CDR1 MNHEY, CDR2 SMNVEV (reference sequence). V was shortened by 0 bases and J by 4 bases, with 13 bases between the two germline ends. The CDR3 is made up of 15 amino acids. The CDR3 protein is CASSLSGAPIYEQYF. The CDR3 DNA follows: TGTGCCAGCAGTTTATCTGGGGCTCCGATATACGAGCAGTACTTC.

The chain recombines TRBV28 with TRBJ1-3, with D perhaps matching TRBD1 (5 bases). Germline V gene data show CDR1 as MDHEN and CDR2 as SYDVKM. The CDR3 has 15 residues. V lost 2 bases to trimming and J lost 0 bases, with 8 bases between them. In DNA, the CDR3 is TGTGCCAGCAGTTTAGAAGGGACCTCTGGAAACACCATATATTTT. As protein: CASSLEGTSGNTIYF.

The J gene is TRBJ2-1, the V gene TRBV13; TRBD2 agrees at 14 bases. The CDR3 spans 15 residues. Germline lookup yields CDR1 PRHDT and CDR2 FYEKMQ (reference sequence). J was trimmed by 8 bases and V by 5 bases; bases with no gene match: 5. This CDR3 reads CASSPGTSGSYEQFF. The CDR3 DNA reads TGTGCCAGCAGCCCCGGGACTAGCGGGAGTTATGAGCAGTTCTTC.

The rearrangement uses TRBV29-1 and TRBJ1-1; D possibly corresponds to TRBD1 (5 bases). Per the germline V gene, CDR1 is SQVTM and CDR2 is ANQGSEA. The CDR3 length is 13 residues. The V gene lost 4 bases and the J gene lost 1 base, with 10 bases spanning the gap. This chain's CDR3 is CSVAWDGNTEAFF. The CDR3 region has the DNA TGCAGCGTTGCTTGGGACGGGAACACTGAAGCTTTCTTT.

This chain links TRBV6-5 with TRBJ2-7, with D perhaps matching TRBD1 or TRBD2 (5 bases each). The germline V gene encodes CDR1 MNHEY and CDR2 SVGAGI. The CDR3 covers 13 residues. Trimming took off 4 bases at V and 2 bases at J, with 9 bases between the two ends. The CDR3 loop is CASSWDVTYEQYF. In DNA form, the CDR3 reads TGTGCCAGCAGTTGGGACGTCACCTACGAGCAGTACTTC.

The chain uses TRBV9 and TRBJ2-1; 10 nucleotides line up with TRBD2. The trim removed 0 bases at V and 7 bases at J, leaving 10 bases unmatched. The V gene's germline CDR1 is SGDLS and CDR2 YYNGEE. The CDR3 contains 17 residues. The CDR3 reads CASSVASGGGKGNEQFF. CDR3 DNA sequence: TGTGCCAGCAGCGTAGCGAGCGGGGGGGGAAAAGGGAATGAGCAGTTCTTC.

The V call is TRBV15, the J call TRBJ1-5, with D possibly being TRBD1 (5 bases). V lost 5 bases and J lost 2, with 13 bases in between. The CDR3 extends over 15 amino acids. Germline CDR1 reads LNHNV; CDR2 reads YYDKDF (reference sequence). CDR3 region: CATSPTGLGNQPQHF. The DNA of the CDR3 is TGTGCCACCAGCCCAACAGGTCTCGGCAATCAGCCCCAGCATTTT.

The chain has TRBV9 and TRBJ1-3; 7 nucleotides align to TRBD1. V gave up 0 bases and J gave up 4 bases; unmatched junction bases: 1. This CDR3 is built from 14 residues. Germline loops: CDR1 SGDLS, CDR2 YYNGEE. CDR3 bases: TGTGCCAGCAGCGTAGCGGGACAGGGAAACACCATATATTTT. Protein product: CASSVAGQGNTIYF. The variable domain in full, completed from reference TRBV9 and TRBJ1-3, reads DSGVTQTPKHLITATGQRVTLRCSPRSGDLSVYWYQQSLDQGLQFLIQYYNGEERAKGNILERFSAQQFPDLHSELNLSSLELGDSALYFCASSVAGQGNTIYFGEGSWLTVV.

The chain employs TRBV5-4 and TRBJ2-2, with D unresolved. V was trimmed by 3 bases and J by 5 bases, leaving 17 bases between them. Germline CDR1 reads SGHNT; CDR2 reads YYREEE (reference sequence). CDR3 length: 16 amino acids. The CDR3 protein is CASSSVANGWTGELFF. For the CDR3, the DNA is TGTGCCAGCAGCTCCGTCGCCAACGGTTGGACCGGGGAGCTGTTTTTT.

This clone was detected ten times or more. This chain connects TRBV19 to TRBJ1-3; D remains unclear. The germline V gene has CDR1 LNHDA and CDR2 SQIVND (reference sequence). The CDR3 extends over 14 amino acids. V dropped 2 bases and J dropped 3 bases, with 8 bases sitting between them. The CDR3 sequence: CASSINGRGNTIYF. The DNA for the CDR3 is TGTGCCAGTAGTATAAACGGCCGTGGAAACACCATATATTTT.

The CDR3 nucleotides are TGTGCCAGCAGTTTAACCGGTATAGGGATCCACGAGCAGTACTTC. Translation gives CASSLTGIGIHEQYF. The chain couples TRBV27 to TRBJ2-7; D unclear. V shed 2 bases and J shed 5 bases, with 16 bases lying between them. This CDR3 contains 15 residues. Germline CDR1 and CDR2: MNHEY and SMNVEV (reference sequence).

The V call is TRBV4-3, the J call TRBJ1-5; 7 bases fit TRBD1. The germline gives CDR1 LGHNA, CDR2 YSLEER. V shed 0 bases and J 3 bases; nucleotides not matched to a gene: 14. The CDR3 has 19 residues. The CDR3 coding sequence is TGCGCCAGCAGCCAAGACCTGATCAGCCAGGGGGGCTTCAATCAGCCCCAGCATTTT. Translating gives CASSQDLISQGGFNQPQHF.

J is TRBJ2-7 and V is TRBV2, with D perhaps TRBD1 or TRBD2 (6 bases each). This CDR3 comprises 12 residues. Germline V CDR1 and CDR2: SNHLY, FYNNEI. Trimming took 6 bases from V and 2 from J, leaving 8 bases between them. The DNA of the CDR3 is TGTGCCAGCAGAGGGGGGCCCTACGAGCAGTACTTC. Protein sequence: CASRGGPYEQYF.